The rows below give T cell receptor beta chains drawn from one sample of a study of blood T cell repertoires in COVID-19. Some clones are missing from TCRdb's copy, which holds only in-frame ones; the method was immunoSEQ multiplex PCR. The sample has some 150,000 clones; 84% are singletons. Sequenced input: peripheral blood. The source is a woman between 45 and 65 years old with acute or convalescent COVID-19. CDR3s leave out the opening cysteine and the closing phenylalanine or tryptophan.

j_gene	v_gene	CDR3aa
TRBJ2-2	TRBV27	ASRLRGHTGELF
TRBJ2-7	TRBV6-5	ASSLTSGGFNEQY
TRBJ2-7	TRBV5-1	ASSETPGLYYEQY
TRBJ2-5	TRBV7-2	ASSLSRLALETQY
TRBJ1-3	TRBV10-3	AISESGGGVGNTIY
TRBJ2-7	TRBV19	ASTRDRSSYEQY
TRBJ1-2	TRBV6-1	ASSESRDTLSYGYT
TRBJ1-1	TRBV27	ASKGAGEAF
TRBJ1-5	TRBV2	ASSWTQYPYSNQPQH
TRBJ2-2	TRBV7-2	ASSLGGRTTNTGELF
TRBJ2-7	TRBV7-3	ASSLMSTSGSYEQY
TRBJ2-1	TRBV3-1/TRBV3-2	ASSQDRWVDNEQF
TRBJ2-3	TRBV14	ASSRSLAGGPGDTQY
TRBJ2-7	TRBV11-2	ASSLGDTNTYYEQY
TRBJ2-1	TRBV7-2	ASSPDSGARGEQF
TRBJ1-1	TRBV6-2/TRBV6-3	ASSAPTGAGAF
TRBJ1-3	TRBV29-1	SVVSSGNTIY
TRBJ2-2	TRBV6-2/TRBV6-3	ASSRDRGSAKNTGELF
TRBJ1-1	TRBV12-3/TRBV12-4	ASTATENTEAF